A selection of T cell receptor beta chains follows, all from one sample in a study of cytomegalovirus exposure and HLA in healthy donors. Produced via immunoSEQ multiplex PCR; TCRdb's table is partial and in-frame only. The repertoire holds about 67,000 clones, about 70% seen once, with 2% to 2.5% in the top ten. Sequencing was carried out using PBMCs. The receptors were sampled from a woman in her twenties or thirties in good health and CMV-seronegative. Each CDR3 is given with its conserved first and last residue. The D gene is left open where the match is weak. Rows give clone size only sometimes, using once, few, many, or a class for an expanded clone.

>TRBJ2-7|TRBV30|.|.
TGTGCCTGGAGCTCGGGACACGTCTACGAGCAGTACTTC
CAWSSGHVYEQYF
>TRBJ2-5|TRBV4-2|TRBD1|.
TGTGCCAGCAGCCAAGGTCAGGGGGCTAGAGAGACCCAGTACTTC
CASSQGQGARETQYF
>TRBJ1-1|TRBV23-1|.|.
TGCGCCAGCAGTAAAGCCACTGAAGCTTTCTTT
CASSKATEAFF
>TRBJ2-1|TRBV29-1|.|.
TGCAGCGTTCACACTAGGCGGTACAATGAGCAGTTCTTC
CSVHTRRYNEQFF
>TRBJ2-3|TRBV5-1|TRBD1|.
TGCGCCAGCAGCGAACAGGGGGATACGCAGTATTTT
CASSEQGDTQYF
>TRBJ2-1|TRBV6-5|TRBD1|few
TGTGCCAGCAGTTTGGACAGGCAGATCTCCTACAATGAGCAGTTCTTC
CASSLDRQISYNEQFF
>TRBJ2-3|TRBV28|TRBD2|.
TGTGCCAGCAGGACCGGGACTAGCCAATACACAGATACGCAGTATTTT
CASRTGTSQYTDTQYF
>TRBJ2-7|TRBV18|TRBD1|few
TGTGCCAGCTCACTCGACAGGGCAGGCTACGAGCAGTACTTC
CASSLDRAGYEQYF
>TRBJ1-1|TRBV7-3|.|.
TGTGCCAGCAGCATCACAGGGTCGGCTGAAGCTTTCTTT
CASSITGSAEAFF
>TRBJ1-3|TRBV7-6|.|once
TGTGCCAGCAGCTTAGGAGGGTCTGGAAACACCATATATTTT
CASSLGGSGNTIYF
>TRBJ2-1|TRBV10-3|.|.
TGCGCCAGCAGGGCTTCCTACAATGAGCAGTTCTTC
CASRASYNEQFF
>TRBJ2-1|TRBV7-3|TRBD2|.
TGTGCCAGCAGCTTCCCCGCCGGGGGGGGAAATGAGCAGTTCTTC
CASSFPAGGGNEQFF
>TRBJ1-1|TRBV7-3|.|.
TGTGCCAGCAGCTCCCAGAAGAACACTGAAGCTTTCTTT
CASSSQKNTEAFF
>TRBJ1-2|TRBV6-6|TRBD1|few
TGTGCCAGCAGTTCCAGGGGGACGTTTTGGGGCTACACCTTC
CASSSRGTFWGYTF
>TRBJ1-2|TRBV6-4|TRBD1|.
TGTGCCAGCAGTGACTGGGTTGACAGGGCTGCGCATGGCTACACCTTC
CASSDWVDRAAHGYTF
>TRBJ1-1|TRBV5-1|.|.
TGCGCCAGCAGCCCTGAGGCGAAAACTGAAGCTTTCTTT
CASSPEAKTEAFF
>TRBJ1-1|TRBV11-2|.|few
TGTGCCAGCAGCTTAGAGTACGGTGAAGCTTTCTTT
CASSLEYGEAFF
>TRBJ1-1|TRBV5-5|TRBD1|few
TGTGCCAGCAGCTTGTATAGACAGGGGGGGACTGAAGCTTTCTTT
CASSLYRQGGTEAFF
>TRBJ2-3|TRBV6-4|.|.
TGTGCCAGCAGTGACCTTCACCTCGGGGTAACAGATACGCAGTATTTT
CASSDLHLGVTDTQYF
>TRBJ1-3|TRBV18|TRBD1|.
TGTGCCAGCTCACCATTTGGGACAGGTCGGGTTGGAAACACCATATATTTT
CASSPFGTGRVGNTIYF
>TRBJ2-1|TRBV10-3|TRBD2|.
TGTGCCATCAGTGAGTCGACTAGCGGGGGGGGTGATGAGCAGTTCTTC
CAISESTSGGGDEQFF
>TRBJ1-6|TRBV2|TRBD1|.
TGTGCCAGCAGTGCGCGACAGGGGTCAAATAATTCACCCCTCCACTTT
CASSARQGSNNSPLHF